The 18 T cell receptor beta chains presented below share a single source sample, sequenced in a study of shared clonotypes between healthy human individuals. Assay: immunoSEQ multiplex PCR; the TCRdb copy retains only in-frame clones and omits some. This table holds about 1 million clones, approximately 76% found once. Input material: memory CD4+ T cells sorted from blood. Specified subset: CD45RA-negative fraction. The receptors here all came from a man aged 18 to 29 in good health.

This clone was recorded only once. In nucleotides, the CDR3 is TGCGCCAGCAGACGGACAGGGGGCGCGACTGAAGCTTTCTTT. It specifies CASRRTGGATEAFF. The V gene is TRBV5-1, the J gene TRBJ1-1; 11 bases line up with TRBD1. The V gene's germline CDR1 is SGHRS and CDR2 YFSETQ. V lost 5 bases, J lost 5 bases, and 5 bases stayed unmatched. The CDR3 consists of 14 residues.

This chain links TRBV19 with TRBJ2-1; D perhaps matches TRBD1 (6 bases). Germline values: CDR1 LNHDA, CDR2 SQIVND (reference sequence). Trimming left V 5 bases short and J 0 bases short, with 17 bases between. CDR3 length: 17 amino acids. CDR3 DNA sequence: TGTGCCAGTAGTGCCTACAGGGCCCACCGCTCCTACAATGAGCAGTTCTTC. It encodes CASSAYRAHRSYNEQFF.

The chain links TRBV19 to TRBJ1-4; a possible D gene is TRBD1 (6 bases). Trimming took off 9 bases at V and 4 bases at J, with 24 bases between the two ends. The CDR3 is 17 amino acids. Germline V gene lookup returns CDR1 LNHDA and CDR2 SQIVND (reference sequence). The DNA of the CDR3 is TGTGCCAGCCGACAGTCCCCACAGGGAGGGATTAATGAAAAACTGTTTTTT. The encoded protein is CASRQSPQGGINEKLFF. The entire variable domain, with the rest obtained from reference TRBV19 and TRBJ1-4, is as follows: DGGITQSPKYLFRKEGQNVTLSCEQNLNHDAMYWYRQDPGQGLRLIYYSQIVNDFQKGDIAEGYSVSREKKESFPLTVTSAQKNPTAFYLCASRQSPQGGINEKLFFGSGTQLSVL.

As concerns this clone: Other nucleotide sequences from this sample produce the same CDR3. The V call is TRBV11-1, the J call TRBJ2-7, with 7 bases matching TRBD1. The CDR3 is 15 amino acids. Germline trimming cut 6 bases from V and 0 bases from J; bases unmatched to any gene: 8. Germline V lookup: CDR1 SGHAT, CDR2 FQDESV (reference sequence). Here the CDR3 DNA reads TGTGCCAGCAGTCCCGGGACAGCGATCTCCTACGAGCAGTACTTC. It codes for CASSPGTAISYEQYF.

CDR3 sequence reads: CASSQEPGGYTF. The CDR3 nucleotides read TGCGCCAGCAGCCAAGAACCGGGGGGCTACACCTTC. This chain connects TRBV4-3 to TRBJ1-2; D gene unclear. CDR3 length: 12 amino acids. Germline CDR1 and CDR2: LGHNA and YSLEER. The V end was cut by 0 bases, the J end by 8 bases, with 7 bases between.

V and J are TRBV10-3 and TRBJ2-1; 7 nucleotides line up with TRBD1. Germline V gives CDR1 ENHRY, CDR2 SYGVKD. CDR3 size: 15 residues. The trim removed 6 bases at V and 2 bases at J, leaving 7 bases unmatched. In DNA, the CDR3 is TGTGCCATCAGCGGTCCCGGGACAGCCTACAATGAGCAGTTCTTC. Its translation: CAISGPGTAYNEQFF.

This CDR3 reads CASSPRRAYGNTIYF. The DNA of the CDR3 is TGTGCCAGCAGCCCGAGGAGGGCGTACGGAAACACCATATATTTT. The chain links TRBV7-2 to TRBJ1-3; no reliable D call. CDR3 length: 15 amino acids. CDR1 is SGHTA and CDR2 is FQGNSA in the germline V gene. V was shortened by 5 bases and J by 4 bases, with 15 bases between the two germline ends.

The gene calls are TRBV7-3 and TRBJ2-7; 9 positions agree with TRBD1. The CDR3 runs 15 residues. The V and J ends lost 1 base and 4 bases, in that order; junction bases with no gene match: 5. The germline V gene encodes CDR1 SGHTA and CDR2 FQGTGA. CDR3 coding DNA: TGTGCCAGCAGCTTAATCGGGACAGGGCAGTACGAGCAGTACTTC. Amino acids: CASSLIGTGQYEQYF. Full variable domain (missing parts from reference TRBV7-3 and TRBJ2-7): GAGVSQTPSNKVTEKGKYVELRCDPISGHTALYWYRQSLGQGPEFLIYFQGTGAADDSGLPNDRFFAVRPEGSVSTLKIQRTERGDSAVYLCASSLIGTGQYEQYFGPGTRLTVT.

This clone was recorded many times. V gene TRBV6-4 combines with J gene TRBJ1-4, with 7 bases fitting TRBD1. CDR1 is MRHNA and CDR2 is SNTAGT in the germline V gene. With V trimmed by 6 bases and J by 1 base, 11 bases remained unmatched. CDR3 length equals 17 residues. The CDR3 sequence is CASRLAQGNLTNEKLFF. As DNA, the CDR3 is TGTGCCAGCAGGTTAGCACAGGGGAACTTAACTAATGAAAAACTGTTTTTT.

Points on this clone: Other nucleotide sequences from this sample produce the same CDR3. The chain employs TRBV11-2 and TRBJ2-1; 13 bases line up with TRBD2. Germline CDR1 SGHAT, CDR2 FQNNGV. CDR3 length equals 15 residues. J was trimmed by 6 bases and V by 5 bases; bases with no gene match: 4. CDR3 amino acids: CASSPRLAGGNEQFF. The CDR3, as DNA: TGTGCCAGCAGCCCCCGACTAGCGGGAGGCAATGAGCAGTTCTTC.

This clone was observed a few times. The V and J genes are TRBV5-1 and TRBJ1-3; D remains ambiguous. V lost 0 bases and J 2 bases, leaving 9 bases between the germline ends. Per germline, CDR1 SGHRS and CDR2 YFSETQ. The length of the CDR3 is 15 residues. Here the CDR3 DNA reads TGCGCCAGCAGCTTGGATTGGACGGCTGGAAACACCATATATTTT. This gives the protein CASSLDWTAGNTIYF.

This chain connects TRBV30 to TRBJ2-5; 7 bases line up with TRBD2. The J call may be wrong; the DNA end is better matched by TRBJ2-7. The germline gives CDR1 GTSNPN, CDR2 SVGIG (reference sequence). The CDR3 spans 14 residues. The CDR3, as DNA: TGTGCCTGGGGGCGGGGAGGGACCTCCTACGAGCAGTACTTC. Translation gives CAWGRGGTSYEQYF.

The chain employs TRBV30 and TRBJ2-7; D not resolved. V lost 3 bases to trimming and J lost 4 bases, with 7 bases between them. CDR1 GTSNPN and CDR2 SVGIG come from the germline V gene (reference sequence). The CDR3 consists of 11 residues. The CDR3 DNA sequence: TGTGCCTGGAGCGAAAGGTACGAGCAGTACTTC. It is translated as CAWSERYEQYF.

This chain connects TRBV19 to TRBJ1-2, with D maybe TRBD1 (6 bases). CDR1 is LNHDA, CDR2 SQIVND, per germline (reference sequence). V lost 10 bases, J lost 3 bases, and 21 bases lay in between. The CDR3 is 15 amino acids. The CDR3 spells CATRGIAGAHYGYTF. The CDR3, as DNA: TGTGCCACCCGTGGTATTGCAGGGGCCCACTATGGCTACACCTTC.

There are a few counts of this clone. J is TRBJ2-7 and V is TRBV6-5; TRBD2 matches at 10 bases. The CDR3 runs 14 residues. Per the germline V gene, CDR1 is MNHEY and CDR2 is SVGAGI. With V trimmed by 6 bases and J by 2 bases, 4 bases remained unmatched. CDR3 region: CASRRSGGAYEQYF. Here the CDR3 DNA reads TGTGCCAGCAGACGAAGCGGGGGGGCCTACGAGCAGTACTTC.

This chain links TRBV2 with TRBJ1-5; D is uncertain. Germline-derived CDR1 and CDR2 are SNHLY and FYNNEI. The CDR3 has 15 amino acids. Deletions cut 2 bases from V and 2 bases from J, with 10 bases between. The CDR3 DNA reads TGTGCCAGCAGTGAACGTGGTAACGGCAATCAGCCCCAGCATTTT. This translates into CASSERGNGNQPQHF.

This clone was counted at least ten times. The rearrangement uses TRBV2 and TRBJ2-6; TRBD2 agrees at 7 bases. Germline V CDR1 and CDR2: SNHLY, FYNNEI. This CDR3 is 15 amino acids long. With 8 bases clipped from V and 2 bases from J, the junction kept 6 bases outside the gene matches. The CDR3 loop reads CASVGGGTGANVLTF. CDR3 in DNA: TGTGCCAGCGTGGGCGGGGGTACTGGGGCCAACGTCCTGACTTTC.

The CDR3 loop is CASGFGTGTFGELFF. The DNA for the CDR3 is TGTGCTAGTGGTTTCGGAACCGGGACCTTCGGGGAGCTGTTTTTT. The rearrangement joins TRBV12-5 to TRBJ2-2; TRBD1 or TRBD2 may be the D gene (5 bases each). The CDR3 is 15 residues long. Trimming pared 3 bases from V and 7 bases from J, leaving 15 bases between. From germline, CDR1 is LGHNT and CDR2 FRNRAP.